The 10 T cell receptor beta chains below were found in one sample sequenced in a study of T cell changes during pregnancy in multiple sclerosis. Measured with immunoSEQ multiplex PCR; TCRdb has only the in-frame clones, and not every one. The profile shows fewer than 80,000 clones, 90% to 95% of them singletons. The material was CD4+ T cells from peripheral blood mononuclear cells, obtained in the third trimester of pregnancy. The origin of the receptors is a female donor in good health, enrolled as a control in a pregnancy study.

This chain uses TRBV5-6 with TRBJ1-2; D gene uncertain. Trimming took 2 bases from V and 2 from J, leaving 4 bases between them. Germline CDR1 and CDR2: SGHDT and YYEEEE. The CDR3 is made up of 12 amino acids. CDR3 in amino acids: CASSLQNYGYTF. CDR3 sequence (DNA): TGTGCCAGCAGCTTACAAAACTATGGCTACACCTTC.

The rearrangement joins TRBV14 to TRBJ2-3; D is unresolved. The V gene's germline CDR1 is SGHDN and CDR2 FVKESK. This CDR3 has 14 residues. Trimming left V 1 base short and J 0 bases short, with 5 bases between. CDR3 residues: CASSQVMSTDTQYF. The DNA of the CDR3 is TGTGCCAGCAGCCAAGTCATGAGCACAGATACGCAGTATTTT.

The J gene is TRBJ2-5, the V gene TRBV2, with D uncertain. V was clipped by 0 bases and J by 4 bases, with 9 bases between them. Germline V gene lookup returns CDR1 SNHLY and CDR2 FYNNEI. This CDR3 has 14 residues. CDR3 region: CASSEALLLETQYF. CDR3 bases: TGTGCCAGCAGTGAAGCGCTGCTACTAGAGACCCAGTACTTC. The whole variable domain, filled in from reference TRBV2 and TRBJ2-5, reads EPEVTQTPSHQVTQMGQEVILRCVPISNHLYFYWYRQILGQKVEFLVSFYNNEISEKSEIFDDQFSVERPDGSNFTLKIRSTKLEDSAMYFCASSEALLLETQYFGPGTRLLVL.

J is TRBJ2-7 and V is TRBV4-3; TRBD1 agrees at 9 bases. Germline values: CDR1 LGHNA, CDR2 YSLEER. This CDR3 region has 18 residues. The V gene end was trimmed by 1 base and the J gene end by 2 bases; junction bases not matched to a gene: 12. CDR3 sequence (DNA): TGCGCCAGCAGCCAAGTCTCCCTCAGGGGACAGGGCACCTACGAGCAGTACTTC. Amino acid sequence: CASSQVSLRGQGTYEQYF.

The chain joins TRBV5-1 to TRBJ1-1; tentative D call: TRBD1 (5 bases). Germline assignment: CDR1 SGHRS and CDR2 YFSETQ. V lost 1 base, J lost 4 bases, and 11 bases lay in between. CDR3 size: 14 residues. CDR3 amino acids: CASSLWGGGTEAFF. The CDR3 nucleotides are TGCGCCAGCAGCTTGTGGGGCGGGGGCACTGAAGCTTTCTTT.

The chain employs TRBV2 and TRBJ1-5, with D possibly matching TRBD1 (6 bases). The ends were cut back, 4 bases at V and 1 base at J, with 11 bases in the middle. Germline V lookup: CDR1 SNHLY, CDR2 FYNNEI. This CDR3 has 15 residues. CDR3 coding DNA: TGTGCCAGCAGTGGGGACACGGGGAGCAATCAGCCCCAGCATTTT. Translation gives CASSGDTGSNQPQHF.

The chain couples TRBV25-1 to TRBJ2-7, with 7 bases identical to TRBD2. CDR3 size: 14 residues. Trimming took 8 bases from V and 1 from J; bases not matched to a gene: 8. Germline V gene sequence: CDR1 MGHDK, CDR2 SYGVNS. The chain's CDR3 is CASGGGVESYEQYF. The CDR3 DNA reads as TGTGCCAGCGGGGGGGGAGTAGAATCCTACGAGCAGTACTTC.

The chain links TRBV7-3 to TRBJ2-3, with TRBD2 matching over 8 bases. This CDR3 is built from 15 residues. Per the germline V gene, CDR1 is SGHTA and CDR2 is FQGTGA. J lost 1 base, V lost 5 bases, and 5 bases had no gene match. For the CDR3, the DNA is TGTGCCAGCAGCCGGGGACTAGGAGGCACAGATACGCAGTATTTT. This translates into CASSRGLGGTDTQYF.

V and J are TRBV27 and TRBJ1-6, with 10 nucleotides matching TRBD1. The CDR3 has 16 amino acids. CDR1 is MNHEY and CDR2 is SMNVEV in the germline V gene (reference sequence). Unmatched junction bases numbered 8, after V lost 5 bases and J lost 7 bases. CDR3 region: CASSNLPGQGNSPLHF. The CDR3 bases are TGTGCCAGCAGTAATCTCCCGGGACAGGGGAATTCACCCCTCCACTTT.

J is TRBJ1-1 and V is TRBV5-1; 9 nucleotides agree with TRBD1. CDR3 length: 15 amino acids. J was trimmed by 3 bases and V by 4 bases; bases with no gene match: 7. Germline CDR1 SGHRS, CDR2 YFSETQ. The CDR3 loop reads CASSQRTGADTEAFF. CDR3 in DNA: TGCGCCAGCAGCCAGCGGACAGGGGCAGACACTGAAGCTTTCTTT. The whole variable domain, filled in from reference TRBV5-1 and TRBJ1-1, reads KAGVTQTPRYLIKTRGQQVTLSCSPISGHRSVSWYQQTPGQGLQFLFEYFSETQRNKGNFPGRFSGRQFSNSRSEMNVSTLELGDSALYLCASSQRTGADTEAFFGQGTRLTVV.